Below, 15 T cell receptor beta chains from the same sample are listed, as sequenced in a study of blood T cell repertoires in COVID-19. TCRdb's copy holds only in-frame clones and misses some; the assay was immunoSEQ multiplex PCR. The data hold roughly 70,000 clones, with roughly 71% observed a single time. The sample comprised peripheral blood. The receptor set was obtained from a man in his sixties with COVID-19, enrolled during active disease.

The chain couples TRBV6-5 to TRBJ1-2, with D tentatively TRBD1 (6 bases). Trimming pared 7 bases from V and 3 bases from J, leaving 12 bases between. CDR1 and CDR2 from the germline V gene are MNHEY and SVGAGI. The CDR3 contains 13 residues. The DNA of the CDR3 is TGTGCCAGCAACGTCGGACAGTACTATGGCTACACCTTC. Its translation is CASNVGQYYGYTF.

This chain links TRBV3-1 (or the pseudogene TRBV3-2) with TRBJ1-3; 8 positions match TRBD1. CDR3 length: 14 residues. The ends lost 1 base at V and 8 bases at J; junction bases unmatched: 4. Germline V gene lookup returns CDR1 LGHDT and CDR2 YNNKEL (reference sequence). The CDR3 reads CASSQGTGSYTIYF. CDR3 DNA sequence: TGTGCCAGCAGCCAAGGGACAGGGAGTTACACCATATATTTT.

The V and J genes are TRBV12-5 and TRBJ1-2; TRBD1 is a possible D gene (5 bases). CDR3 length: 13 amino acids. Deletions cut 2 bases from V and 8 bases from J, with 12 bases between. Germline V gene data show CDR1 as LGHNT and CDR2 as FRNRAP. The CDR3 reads CASGLMQGGGYTF. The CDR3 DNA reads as TGTGCTAGTGGTTTGATGCAGGGTGGCGGCTACACCTTC.

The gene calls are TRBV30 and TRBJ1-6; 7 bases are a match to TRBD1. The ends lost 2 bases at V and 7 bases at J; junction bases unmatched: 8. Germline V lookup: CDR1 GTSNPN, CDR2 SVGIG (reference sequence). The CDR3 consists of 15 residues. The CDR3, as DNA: TGTGCCTGGAGTAAGAAGGGACAGCTCAATTCACCCCTCCACTTT. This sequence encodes CAWSKKGQLNSPLHF.

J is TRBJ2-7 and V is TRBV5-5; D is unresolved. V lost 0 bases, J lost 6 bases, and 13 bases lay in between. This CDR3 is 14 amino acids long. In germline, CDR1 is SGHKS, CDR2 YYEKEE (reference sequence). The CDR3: CASSLEARSGEQYF. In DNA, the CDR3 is TGTGCCAGCAGCTTGGAGGCTCGCTCGGGCGAGCAGTACTTC.

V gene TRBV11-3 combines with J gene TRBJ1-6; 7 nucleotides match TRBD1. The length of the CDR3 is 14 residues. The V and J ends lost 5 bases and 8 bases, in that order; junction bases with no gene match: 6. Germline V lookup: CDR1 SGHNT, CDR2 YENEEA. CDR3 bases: TGTGCCAGCAGCGGGACAGCCTCCTATTCACCCCTCCACTTT. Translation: CASSGTASYSPLHF.

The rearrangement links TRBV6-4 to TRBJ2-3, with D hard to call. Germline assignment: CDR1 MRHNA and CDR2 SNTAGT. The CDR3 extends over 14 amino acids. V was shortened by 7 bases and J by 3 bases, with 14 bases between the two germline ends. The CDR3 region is CASKSDRGTDTQYF. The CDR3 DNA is TGTGCCAGCAAGAGCGATAGAGGAACAGATACGCAGTATTTT.

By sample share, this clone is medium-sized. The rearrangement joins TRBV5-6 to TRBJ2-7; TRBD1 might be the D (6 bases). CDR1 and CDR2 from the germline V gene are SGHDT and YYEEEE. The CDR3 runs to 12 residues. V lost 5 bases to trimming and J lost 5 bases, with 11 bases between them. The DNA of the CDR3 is TGTGCCAGCAGAATAACAGGGAACGAGCAGTACTTC. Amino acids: CASRITGNEQYF. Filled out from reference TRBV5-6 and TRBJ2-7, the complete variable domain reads DAGVTQSPTHLIKTRGQQVTLRCSPKSGHDTVSWYQQALGQGPQFIFQYYEEEERQRGNFPDRFSGHQFPNYSSELNVNALLLGDSALYLCASRITGNEQYFGPGTRLTVT.

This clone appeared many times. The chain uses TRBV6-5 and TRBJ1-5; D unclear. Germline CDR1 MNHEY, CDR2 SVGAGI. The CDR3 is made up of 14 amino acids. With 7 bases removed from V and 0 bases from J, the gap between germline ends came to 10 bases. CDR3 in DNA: TGTGCCAGCAACGGAGGGTATAGCAATCAGCCCCAGCATTTT. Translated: CASNGGYSNQPQHF.

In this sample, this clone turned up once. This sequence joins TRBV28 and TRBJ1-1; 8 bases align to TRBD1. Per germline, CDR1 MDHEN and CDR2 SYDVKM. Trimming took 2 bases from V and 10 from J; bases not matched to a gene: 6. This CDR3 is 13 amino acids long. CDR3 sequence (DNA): TGTGCCAGCAGTTTAAGCCTAGGGACAGGAGCTTTCTTT. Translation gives CASSLSLGTGAFF.

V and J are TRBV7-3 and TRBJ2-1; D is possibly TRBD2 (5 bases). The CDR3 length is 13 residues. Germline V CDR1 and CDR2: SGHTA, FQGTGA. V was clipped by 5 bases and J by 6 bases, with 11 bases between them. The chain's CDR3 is CASSAAEGNEQFF. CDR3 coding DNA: TGTGCCAGCAGCGCAGCCGAGGGCAATGAGCAGTTCTTC.

CDR3 region: CASSPTPQGGPGYTF. The CDR3 DNA sequence: TGTGCCAGCAGCCCTACCCCACAGGGGGGCCCTGGCTACACCTTC. The gene calls are TRBV4-2 and TRBJ1-2; 8 nucleotides agree with TRBD1. V was pared by 4 bases and J by 7 bases, with 11 bases of the junction left unmatched. The CDR3 consists of 15 residues. Per the germline V gene, CDR1 is LGHNA and CDR2 is YNFKEQ.

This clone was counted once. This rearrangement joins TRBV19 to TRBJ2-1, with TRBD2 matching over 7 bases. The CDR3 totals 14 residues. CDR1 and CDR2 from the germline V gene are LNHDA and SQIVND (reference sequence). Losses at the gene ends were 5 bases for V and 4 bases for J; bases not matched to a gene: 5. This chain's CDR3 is CASSAVRGYNEQFF. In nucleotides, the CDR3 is TGTGCCAGTAGTGCCGTGCGGGGGTACAATGAGCAGTTCTTC. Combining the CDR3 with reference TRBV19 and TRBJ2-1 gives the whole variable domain DGGITQSPKYLFRKEGQNVTLSCEQNLNHDAMYWYRQDPGQGLRLIYYSQIVNDFQKGDIAEGYSVSREKKESFPLTVTSAQKNPTAFYLCASSAVRGYNEQFFGPGTRLTVL.

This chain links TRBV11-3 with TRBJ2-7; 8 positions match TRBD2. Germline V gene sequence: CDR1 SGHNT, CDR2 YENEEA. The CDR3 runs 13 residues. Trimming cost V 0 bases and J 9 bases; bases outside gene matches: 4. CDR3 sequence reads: CASSLEREAGQYF. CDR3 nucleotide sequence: TGTGCCAGCAGCTTAGAGCGGGAGGCGGGGCAGTACTTC.

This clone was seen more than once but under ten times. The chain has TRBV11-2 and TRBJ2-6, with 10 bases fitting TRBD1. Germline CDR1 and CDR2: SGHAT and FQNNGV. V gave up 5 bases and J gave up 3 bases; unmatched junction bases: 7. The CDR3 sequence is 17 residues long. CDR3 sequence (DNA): TGTGCCAGCAGCGTCGACAGGGGGCGGATTGGGGCCAACGTCCTGACTTTC. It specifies CASSVDRGRIGANVLTF.